This T cell receptor beta chain was retrieved from a study of PD-L1 blockade in urothelial cancer. Indicated time point: pretreatment peripheral blood. This table comes from immunoSEQ multiplex PCR, and its TCRdb copy is limited to in-frame clones, with some not included. The table includes 60,000 to 70,000 clones, more than 80% detected once. This receptor was taken from a man in his 70s with urothelial cancer. Sequences were derived from PBMCs, sampled around atezolizumab (anti-PD-L1) treatment.

CDR3 loop: CASSQLAGVGPDEQFF. CDR3 sequence (DNA): TGTGCCAGCAGCCAACTAGCGGGAGTCGGGCCCGATGAGCAGTTCTTC. The chain employs TRBV5-6 and TRBJ2-1; 11 bases match TRBD2. CDR1 and CDR2 (germline): SGHDT, YYEEEE. The CDR3 has 16 residues. The V gene end was trimmed by 4 bases and the J gene end by 8 bases; junction bases not matched to a gene: 11.